The 27 T cell receptor beta chains given below trace back to one sample, sequenced in a study of T cell responses to AZD1222 COVID-19 vaccine. Clones were read by immunoSEQ multiplex PCR, and TCRdb kept only the in-frame ones, dropping some. Among under 130,000 clones listed, 91% were seen once. This specimen consisted of peripheral blood, obtained on day 0 of AZD1222 vaccination. The receptor source for this set is an adult in good health.

The rearrangement links TRBV3-1 (or the pseudogene TRBV3-2) to TRBJ1-4; no clear D gene. Germline-derived CDR1 and CDR2 are LGHDT and YNNKEL (reference sequence). Trimming stripped 1 base from V and 1 base from J, with 7 bases between. CDR3 length equals 15 residues. The CDR3 sequence: CASSQAPGTNEKLFF. Written as DNA, the CDR3 is TGTGCCAGCAGCCAAGCTCCGGGAACTAATGAAAAACTGTTTTTT.

This chain links TRBV20-1 with TRBJ1-2, with no clear D. Trimming shortened V by 5 bases and J by 2 bases, and 6 bases separated the two germline ends. The germline gives CDR1 DFQATT, CDR2 SNEGSKA (reference sequence). The CDR3 length is 11 residues. The CDR3 here is CSAGQNYGYTF. The CDR3, as DNA: TGCAGTGCTGGGCAGAACTATGGCTACACCTTC.

The chain links TRBV7-3 to TRBJ2-2; D is undetermined. Trimming stripped 3 bases from V and 2 bases from J, with 10 bases between. CDR3 length: 15 residues. Looked up from germline, CDR1 is SGHTA and CDR2 is FQGTGA. DNA of the CDR3: TGTGCCAGCAGCTTGCAAGCGCTTAACACCGGGGAGCTGTTTTTT. This gives the protein CASSLQALNTGELFF.

The V call is TRBV28, the J call TRBJ2-7, with 7 positions matching TRBD1. CDR1 and CDR2 (germline): MDHEN, SYDVKM. J lost 5 bases, V lost 3 bases, and 4 bases had no gene match. The CDR3 extends over 13 amino acids. CDR3: CASSLTGLNEQYF. The CDR3 nucleotides are TGTGCCAGCAGTTTGACAGGGCTCAACGAGCAGTACTTC. Drawing the rest from reference TRBV28 and TRBJ2-7, the complete variable domain is DVKVTQSSRYLVKRTGEKVFLECVQDMDHENMFWYRQDPGLGLRLIYFSYDVKMKEKGDIPEGYSVSREKKERFSLILESASTNQTSMYLCASSLTGLNEQYFGPGTRLTVT.

This CDR3 is CASSRTGLREQYF. The CDR3, as DNA: TGTGCCAGCAGCCGAACAGGGTTGCGAGAGCAGTACTTC. The rearrangement links TRBV6-5 to TRBJ2-7; TRBD1 is a possible D gene (6 bases). Deletions cut 6 bases from V and 7 bases from J, with 16 bases between. The CDR3 extends over 13 amino acids. Germline loops: CDR1 MNHEY, CDR2 SVGAGI.

V is TRBV6-1 and J is TRBJ1-1; D remains ambiguous. The CDR3 totals 15 residues. Germline assignment: CDR1 MNHNS and CDR2 SASEGT. V shed 3 bases and J shed 5 bases, with 16 bases lying between them. The chain's CDR3 is CASSDQAWVGTEAFF. CDR3 in DNA: TGTGCCAGCAGTGACCAAGCGTGGGTAGGGACTGAAGCTTTCTTT.

The gene calls are TRBV27 and TRBJ2-1; D is undetermined. The V and J ends lost 7 bases and 11 bases respectively, with 21 bases between them. Germline CDR1 is MNHEY and CDR2 is SMNVEV (reference sequence). The length of the CDR3 is 14 residues. CDR3: CASTTLDHLGKQFF. CDR3 nucleotides: TGTGCCAGCACCACCCTGGACCATTTAGGGAAGCAGTTCTTC.

The chain has TRBV9 and TRBJ2-7; D not certain. Trimming pared 3 bases from V and 0 bases from J, leaving 13 bases between. The CDR3 length is 15 residues. CDR1 and CDR2 (germline): SGDLS, YYNGEE. The CDR3 DNA sequence: TGTGCCAGCAGCGCCACCCCTTCCAGCTCCTACGAGCAGTACTTC. It encodes CASSATPSSSYEQYF.

CDR3 region: CASSQFRNTGELFF. The CDR3 coding sequence is TGTGCCAGCAGCCAATTTAGGAACACCGGGGAGCTGTTTTTT. The rearrangement joins TRBV14 to TRBJ2-2; D call uncertain. Trimming took off 2 bases at V and 1 base at J, with 5 bases between the two ends. This CDR3 is 14 amino acids long. Germline values: CDR1 SGHDN, CDR2 FVKESK.

The rearrangement uses TRBV10-3 and TRBJ1-2; D not resolved. This CDR3 has 13 amino acids. Germline CDR1 ENHRY, CDR2 SYGVKD. Trimming removed 6 bases at V and 2 bases at J, with 10 bases between. CDR3 nucleotide sequence: TGTGCCATCAGCGGGGAGACAAACTATGGCTACACCTTC. Amino acid sequence: CAISGETNYGYTF.

The rearrangement uses TRBV7-6 and TRBJ1-3; possibly TRBD1 for D (6 bases). V shed 5 bases and J shed 8 bases, with 13 bases lying between them. This CDR3 has 13 residues. Germline loops: CDR1 SGHVS, CDR2 FNYEAQ. The CDR3 DNA is TGTGCCAGCAGCCGTTCTGAGGGGGACACCATATATTTT. Its translation: CASSRSEGDTIYF.

The chain carries TRBV11-2 and TRBJ1-3, with a tentative D call TRBD1 (5 bases). The germline CDR1 and CDR2 sequences are SGHAT and FQNNGV. CDR3 size: 16 residues. V lost 5 bases and J lost 4, with 18 bases in between. CDR3 sequence (DNA): TGTGCCAGCAGCCTTATATATGGGACGTCGGGAAACACCATATATTTT. Translating it yields CASSLIYGTSGNTIYF.

This chain links TRBV27 with TRBJ2-1; 9 bases are shared with TRBD2. This CDR3 is 15 amino acids long. Germline V gene lookup returns CDR1 MNHEY and CDR2 SMNVEV (reference sequence). The V segment lost 8 bases and the J segment 8 bases; nucleotides outside the gene matches: 13. The chain's CDR3 is CASLRGSGSFYEQFF. As DNA, the CDR3 is TGTGCCAGCCTCCGCGGTAGCGGGAGTTTCTATGAGCAGTTCTTC.

V is TRBV30 and J is TRBJ1-3; D remains ambiguous. Germline V gene data show CDR1 as GTSNPN and CDR2 as SVGIG (reference sequence). The CDR3 length is 14 residues. V dropped 2 bases and J dropped 0 bases, with 8 bases sitting between them. CDR3 in amino acids: CAWSLGPSGNTIYF. CDR3 DNA sequence: TGTGCCTGGAGTCTCGGCCCCTCTGGAAACACCATATATTTT.

The V call is TRBV7-8, the J call TRBJ2-1; D is uncertain. The V gene lost 0 bases and the J gene lost 4 bases, with 7 bases spanning the gap. The germline CDR1 and CDR2 sequences are SGHVS and FQNEAQ. This CDR3 comprises 14 residues. The CDR3 nucleotides read TGTGCCAGCAGCTTAGCGGGATCATACAATGAGCAGTTCTTC. It translates to CASSLAGSYNEQFF. The full variable domain, completed using reference TRBV7-8 and TRBJ2-1, is GAGVSQSPRYKVAKRGQDVALRCDPISGHVSLFWYQQALGQGPEFLTYFQNEAQLDKSGLPSDRFFAERPEGSVSTLKIQRTQQEDSAVYLCASSLAGSYNEQFFGPGTRLTVL.

The rearrangement joins TRBV7-6 to TRBJ2-7; D could derive from TRBD1 or TRBD2 (5 bases each). The V end lost 5 bases, the J end lost 6 bases, and 11 bases lay between the germline ends. CDR3 length: 12 residues. Germline lookup yields CDR1 SGHVS and CDR2 FNYEAQ. The chain's CDR3 is CASSRPGTEQYF. The CDR3 DNA reads as TGTGCCAGCAGCCGGCCAGGGACCGAGCAGTACTTC. Drawing the rest from reference TRBV7-6 and TRBJ2-7, the complete variable domain is GAGVSQSPRYKVTKRGQDVALRCDPISGHVSLYWYRQALGQGPEFLTYFNYEAQQDKSGLPNDRFSAERPEGSISTLTIQRTEQRDSAMYRCASSRPGTEQYFGPGTRLTVT.

The chain employs TRBV11-1 and TRBJ2-6, with D possibly being TRBD1 or TRBD2 (6 bases each). The CDR3 is 14 amino acids. Between the trimmed V and J ends, which lost 1 base and 14 bases, there was a span of 15 bases. The germline gives CDR1 SGHAT, CDR2 FQDESV (reference sequence). The CDR3 region has the DNA TGTGCCAGCAGCTTAGTGGGGGGCCAAGCGATCCTGACTTTC. It encodes CASSLVGGQAILTF. The full variable domain, in which reference TRBV11-1 and TRBJ2-6 provide the parts outside the CDR3, is EAEVAQSPRYKITEKSQAVAFWCDPISGHATLYWYRQILGQGPELLVQFQDESVVDDSQLPKDRFSAERLKGVDSTLKIQPAELGDSAMYLCASSLVGGQAILTFGAGSRLTVL.

This chain connects TRBV27 to TRBJ2-7, with 8 positions matching TRBD1. The V gene end was trimmed by 5 bases and the J gene end by 2 bases; junction bases not matched to a gene: 5. The germline V gene encodes CDR1 MNHEY and CDR2 SMNVEV (reference sequence). The CDR3 has 14 residues. CDR3 DNA: TGTGCCAGCAGTGGGACAGGAAAAACCTACGAGCAGTACTTC. It codes for CASSGTGKTYEQYF.

The chain carries TRBV6-2 or TRBV6-3 and TRBJ2-5; D is unclear. Trimming shortened V by 3 bases and J by 4 bases, and 3 bases separated the two germline ends. Germline V gene sequence: CDR1 MNHEY, CDR2 SVGEGT. The CDR3 contains 11 residues. Here the CDR3 reads CASSYTETQYF. CDR3 sequence (DNA): TGTGCCAGCAGTTATACAGAGACCCAGTACTTC.

The gene calls are TRBV18 and TRBJ2-7, with 7 bases matching TRBD2. This CDR3 spans 11 amino acids. Germline CDR1 KGHSH, CDR2 LQKENI. The CDR3, as DNA: TGTGCGGCGGGAGACTCCTACGAGCAGTACTTC. The encoded protein is CAAGDSYEQYF. Looking up the rest from reference TRBV18 and TRBJ2-7 gives the full variable domain: NAGVMQNPRHLVRRRGQEARLRCSPMKGHSHVYWYRQLPEEGLKFMVYLQKENIIDESGMPKERFSAEFPKEGPSILRIQQVVRGDSAAYFCAAGDSYEQYFGPGTRLTVT.

The chain joins TRBV7-9 to TRBJ2-7, with 7 bases that match TRBD1. The V and J ends lost 4 bases and 4 bases, in that order; junction bases with no gene match: 10. This CDR3 spans 15 amino acids. Per germline, CDR1 SEHNR and CDR2 FQNEAQ (reference sequence). CDR3 coding DNA: TGTGCCAGCAGCTCTTTTGGACAGGATGGGTACGAGCAGTACTTC. Protein product: CASSSFGQDGYEQYF.

This sequence joins TRBV18 and TRBJ2-7, with a tentative D call TRBD1 (5 bases). The V gene lost 3 bases and the J gene lost 5 bases, with 8 bases spanning the gap. This CDR3 comprises 12 residues. From germline, CDR1 is KGHSH and CDR2 LQKENI. In DNA form, the CDR3 reads TGTGCCAGCTCACCGGCCAGGGACGAGCAGTACTTC. As protein: CASSPARDEQYF.

This rearrangement joins TRBV5-1 to TRBJ2-1; possibly TRBD2 for D (6 bases). Trimming shortened V by 4 bases and J by 9 bases, and 20 bases separated the two germline ends. Germline V gives CDR1 SGHRS, CDR2 YFSETQ. CDR3 size: 15 residues. The CDR3 coding sequence is TGCGCCAGCAGCCGAGGAGGGAGTGTAAACGCTGAGCAGTTCTTC. This encodes CASSRGGSVNAEQFF.

The CDR3 bases are TGTGCCAGCAGTCTTTTCGGGGCGGCTTCCTACGAGCAGTACTTC. Translating it yields CASSLFGAASYEQYF. This rearrangement joins TRBV2 to TRBJ2-7; D might be TRBD1 or TRBD2, each matching 5 bases. The germline gives CDR1 SNHLY, CDR2 FYNNEI. CDR3 length: 15 residues. Trimming took off 5 bases at V and 1 base at J, with 15 bases between the two ends.

This clone was detected once. V gene TRBV6-5 combines with J gene TRBJ2-7; no clear D. Per germline, CDR1 MNHEY and CDR2 SVGAGI. CDR3 size: 11 residues. Deletions cut 8 bases from V and 5 bases from J, with 10 bases between. The CDR3 DNA is TGTGCCAGCGAACGGATAAACGAGCAGTACTTC. It translates to CASERINEQYF.

The chain couples TRBV4-1 to TRBJ2-7; TRBD2 agrees at 11 bases. The length of the CDR3 is 16 residues. Per germline, CDR1 MGHRA and CDR2 YSYEKL. J gave up 6 bases and V 4 bases, and 11 bases lay outside the gene matches. In DNA, the CDR3 is TGCGCCAGCAGCCCCACTGATAGCGGGAGGGCCACCGAGCAGTACTTC. It codes for CASSPTDSGRATEQYF.

This rearrangement joins TRBV7-2 to TRBJ2-1; 8 bases align to TRBD2. V was pared by 4 bases and J by 5 bases, with 7 bases of the junction left unmatched. The CDR3 loop spans 15 amino acids. The germline CDR1 and CDR2 sequences are SGHTA and FQGNSA. This chain's CDR3 is CASSSWTSRNNEQFF. In DNA form, the CDR3 reads TGTGCCAGCAGCTCCTGGACTAGCAGGAACAATGAGCAGTTCTTC. Looking up the rest from reference TRBV7-2 and TRBJ2-1 gives the full variable domain: GAGVSQSPSNKVTEKGKDVELRCDPISGHTALYWYRQSLGQGLEFLIYFQGNSAPDKSGLPSDRFSAERTGGSVSTLTIQRTQQEDSAVYLCASSSWTSRNNEQFFGPGTRLTVL.